This is a list of T cell receptor beta chains from one sample in a study of T cells in Graves' hyperthyroidism and ophthalmopathy. TCRdb passed the multiplex PCR reads through MiXCR, listing each CDR3 protein once. The profile shows 280,000 or so distinct CDR3 sequences, around 15% of them singletons. The material sequenced was blood. These receptors all stem from a woman aged 50 to 60 with Graves' hyperthyroidism that later progressed to Graves' ophthalmopathy. Both conserved end residues are part of each CDR3. A D gene is named only where the DNA matches it firmly. Size values are once, few and many counts, or a class for expanded clones, and some rows have none.

clone_size: many; j_call: TRBJ2-2; d_call: TRBD2; cdr3_length: 14; v_call: TRBV20-1; cdr3_aa: CSAATSGRTGELFF; cdr3_nt: TGCAGTGCGGCCACTAGCGGGAGGACCGGGGAGCTGTTTTTT
clone_size: many; j_call: TRBJ2-3; d_call: TRBD2; cdr3_length: 16; v_call: TRBV7-3; cdr3_aa: CASSQRTGGPSDTQYF; cdr3_nt: TGTGCCAGCAGCCAGAGAACGGGAGGGCCCTCAGATACGCAGTATTTT
clone_size: many; j_call: TRBJ2-5; d_call: TRBD1; cdr3_length: 14; v_call: TRBV20-1; cdr3_aa: CSARASTGSETQYF; cdr3_nt: TGCAGTGCTAGAGCCTCGACAGGGAGTGAGACCCAGTACTTC
clone_size: many; j_call: TRBJ1-4; d_call: TRBD1; cdr3_length: 16; v_call: TRBV20-1; cdr3_aa: CSVGQGASQLDEKLFF; cdr3_nt: TGCAGTGTGGGTCAGGGGGCGAGTCAGTTAGATGAAAAACTGTTTTTT
clone_size: many; j_call: TRBJ2-3; d_call: TRBD1; cdr3_length: 15; v_call: TRBV9; cdr3_aa: CASSIRDRPTDTQYF; cdr3_nt: TGTGCCAGCAGCATCAGGGACAGGCCCACAGATACGCAGTATTTT
clone_size: NA; j_call: TRBJ1-1; d_call: NA; cdr3_length: 13; v_call: TRBV20-1; cdr3_aa: CSARERGRTEAFF; cdr3_nt: TGCAGTGCTAGAGAGCGAGGCCGGACTGAAGCTTTCTTT
clone_size: NA; j_call: TRBJ1-1; d_call: NA; cdr3_length: 15; v_call: TRBV10-1; cdr3_aa: CASWGTVGVSTEAFF; cdr3_nt: TGCGCCAGCTGGGGGACGGTCGGGGTGAGCACTGAAGCTTTCTTT
clone_size: many; j_call: TRBJ2-7; d_call: TRBD1; cdr3_length: 17; v_call: TRBV28; cdr3_aa: CASSPPPGTANTYEQYF; cdr3_nt: TGTGCCAGCAGTCCTCCGCCCGGGACAGCTAACACCTACGAGCAGTACTTC
clone_size: many; j_call: TRBJ1-1; d_call: TRBD1; cdr3_length: 15; v_call: TRBV6-1; cdr3_aa: CATSAALTGYTEAFF; cdr3_nt: TGTGCCACATCCGCCGCACTGACAGGGTATACTGAAGCTTTCTTT
clone_size: many; j_call: TRBJ1-5; d_call: NA; cdr3_length: 15; v_call: TRBV11-2; cdr3_aa: CASSLMRGVGQPQHF; cdr3_nt: TGTGCCAGCAGCTTAATGCGGGGTGTGGGGCAGCCCCAGCATTTT
clone_size: many; j_call: TRBJ2-1; d_call: TRBD1; cdr3_length: 13; v_call: TRBV6-1; cdr3_aa: CASIDRDDNEQFF; cdr3_nt: TGTGCCAGCATTGACAGGGACGACAATGAGCAGTTCTTC
clone_size: many; j_call: TRBJ2-3; d_call: NA; cdr3_length: 12; v_call: TRBV20-1; cdr3_aa: CSIGASEDTQYF; cdr3_nt: TGCAGTATTGGCGCTAGCGAGGATACGCAGTATTTT
clone_size: many; j_call: TRBJ2-1; d_call: TRBD1; cdr3_length: 14; v_call: TRBV20-1; cdr3_aa: CSARPRTGSNEQFF; cdr3_nt: TGCAGTGCTCGACCCCGGACAGGATCCAATGAGCAGTTCTTC
clone_size: many; j_call: TRBJ2-2; d_call: TRBD1; cdr3_length: 14; v_call: TRBV28; cdr3_aa: CASSLTGESGELFF; cdr3_nt: TGTGCCAGCAGTTTAACAGGGGAAAGCGGGGAGCTGTTTTTT
clone_size: many; j_call: TRBJ1-2; d_call: TRBD1; cdr3_length: 14; v_call: TRBV7-2; cdr3_aa: CASSWETGIYGYTF; cdr3_nt: TGTGCCAGCAGCTGGGAGACAGGGATCTATGGCTACACCTTC
clone_size: many; j_call: TRBJ2-1; d_call: TRBD2; cdr3_length: 17; v_call: TRBV5-1; cdr3_aa: CASSLGLAGELDNEQFF; cdr3_nt: TGCGCCAGCAGCTTGGGTCTAGCGGGAGAGCTTGACAATGAGCAGTTCTTC
clone_size: NA; j_call: TRBJ1-3; d_call: NA; cdr3_length: 12; v_call: TRBV6-1; cdr3_aa: CATSTSGNTIYF; cdr3_nt: TGTGCCACCTCGACGTCTGGAAACACCATATATTTT
clone_size: NA; j_call: TRBJ1-2; d_call: TRBD1; cdr3_length: 14; v_call: TRBV6-1; cdr3_aa: CASSHRGRFYGYTF; cdr3_nt: TGTGCCAGCAGCCACAGGGGGCGCTTCTATGGCTACACCTTC
clone_size: few; j_call: TRBJ1-1; d_call: NA; cdr3_length: 13; v_call: TRBV9; cdr3_aa: CASSARRATEAFF; cdr3_nt: TGTGCCAGCAGCGCTCGTAGGGCCACTGAAGCTTTCTTT
clone_size: many; j_call: TRBJ1-4; d_call: NA; cdr3_length: 15; v_call: TRBV3-1; cdr3_aa: CASSHSTGLNEKLFF; cdr3_nt: TGTGCCAGCAGCCATTCGACAGGCCTTAATGAAAAACTGTTTTTT
clone_size: NA; j_call: TRBJ1-6; d_call: NA; cdr3_length: 14; v_call: TRBV12-3/TRBV12-4; cdr3_aa: CASSPRTYNSPLHF; cdr3_nt: TGTGCCAGCAGTCCTCGGACCTATAATTCACCCCTCCACTTT
clone_size: many; j_call: TRBJ2-3; d_call: TRBD2; cdr3_length: 15; v_call: TRBV7-3; cdr3_aa: CASSPISGRKDTQYF; cdr3_nt: TGTGCCAGCAGCCCGATTAGCGGGAGGAAAGATACGCAGTATTTT
clone_size: many; j_call: TRBJ1-2; d_call: NA; cdr3_length: 12; v_call: TRBV7-9; cdr3_aa: CASSHRAPGYTF; cdr3_nt: TGTGCCAGCAGCCACCGGGCCCCTGGCTACACCTTC
clone_size: few; j_call: TRBJ1-1; d_call: NA; cdr3_length: 14; v_call: TRBV5-1; cdr3_aa: CASSLQGGNTKAFF; cdr3_nt: TGCGCCAGCAGCTTGCAGGGAGGGAACACTAAAGCTTTCTTT
clone_size: many; j_call: TRBJ2-2; d_call: TRBD1; cdr3_length: 13; v_call: TRBV29-1; cdr3_aa: CSGGQGNTGELFF; cdr3_nt: TGCAGCGGGGGACAGGGGAACACCGGGGAGCTGTTTTTT
clone_size: many; j_call: TRBJ1-6; d_call: TRBD1; cdr3_length: 19; v_call: TRBV28; cdr3_aa: CASSYVLFRTGGSNSPLHF; cdr3_nt: TGTGCCAGCAGTTATGTCCTCTTCAGGACAGGTGGATCCAATTCACCCCTCCACTTT
clone_size: many; j_call: TRBJ2-3; d_call: NA; cdr3_length: 15; v_call: TRBV20-1; cdr3_aa: CSAPDMGVGTDTQYF; cdr3_nt: TGCAGTGCTCCTGACATGGGAGTGGGCACAGATACGCAGTATTTT
clone_size: many; j_call: TRBJ1-6; d_call: NA; cdr3_length: 14; v_call: TRBV28; cdr3_aa: CASSFVEIWSPLHF; cdr3_nt: TGTGCCAGCAGTTTCGTGGAAATTTGGTCACCCCTCCACTTT
clone_size: few; j_call: TRBJ2-1; d_call: TRBD2; cdr3_length: 14; v_call: TRBV20-1; cdr3_aa: CSAPLADIYNEQFF; cdr3_nt: TGCAGTGCCCCCCTAGCGGACATCTACAATGAGCAGTTCTTC
clone_size: NA; j_call: TRBJ2-3; d_call: NA; cdr3_length: 16; v_call: TRBV6-4; cdr3_aa: CASSDSSGTGTDTQYF; cdr3_nt: TGTGCCAGCAGTGACTCTTCTGGTACGGGCACAGATACGCAGTATTTT
clone_size: few; j_call: TRBJ1-1; d_call: TRBD1; cdr3_length: 13; v_call: TRBV29-1; cdr3_aa: CSVDLLRQGGAFF; cdr3_nt: TGCAGCGTTGATTTACTACGACAGGGTGGGGCTTTCTTT
clone_size: many; j_call: TRBJ2-7; d_call: NA; cdr3_length: 13; v_call: TRBV7-2; cdr3_aa: CASSLGWPYEQYF; cdr3_nt: TGTGCCAGCAGCTTAGGGTGGCCCTACGAGCAGTACTTC
clone_size: many; j_call: TRBJ2-7; d_call: TRBD2; cdr3_length: 14; v_call: TRBV6-2/TRBV6-3; cdr3_aa: CASSYSSGNYEQYF; cdr3_nt: TGTGCCAGCAGTTACTCTAGCGGGAACTACGAGCAGTACTTC
clone_size: many; j_call: TRBJ2-5; d_call: TRBD1; cdr3_length: 13; v_call: TRBV18; cdr3_aa: CASSPTGGQTQYF; cdr3_nt: TGTGCCAGCTCGCCCACAGGGGGACAGACCCAGTACTTC
clone_size: few; j_call: TRBJ2-2; d_call: NA; cdr3_length: 16; v_call: TRBV13; cdr3_aa: CASSHPGVLNTGELFF; cdr3_nt: TGTGCCAGCAGCCACCCCGGGGTACTTAACACCGGGGAGCTGTTTTTT